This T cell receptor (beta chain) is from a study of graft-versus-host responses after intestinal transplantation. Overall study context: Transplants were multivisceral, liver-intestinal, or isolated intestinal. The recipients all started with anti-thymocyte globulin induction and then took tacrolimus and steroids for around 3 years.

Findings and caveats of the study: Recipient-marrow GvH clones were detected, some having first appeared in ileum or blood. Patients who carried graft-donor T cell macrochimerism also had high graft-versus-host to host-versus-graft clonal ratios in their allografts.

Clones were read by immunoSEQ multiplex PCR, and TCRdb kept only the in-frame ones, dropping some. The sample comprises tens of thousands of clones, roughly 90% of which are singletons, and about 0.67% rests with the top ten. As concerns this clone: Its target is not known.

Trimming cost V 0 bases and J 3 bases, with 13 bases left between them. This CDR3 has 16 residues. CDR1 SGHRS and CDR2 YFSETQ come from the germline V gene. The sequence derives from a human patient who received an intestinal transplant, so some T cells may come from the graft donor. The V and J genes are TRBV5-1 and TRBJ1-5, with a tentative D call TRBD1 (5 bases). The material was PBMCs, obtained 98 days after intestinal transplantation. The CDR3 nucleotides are TGCGCCAGCAGCTTGGGAGCCAGGGAGGCCAATCAGCCCCAGCATTTT. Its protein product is CASSLGAREANQPQHF.